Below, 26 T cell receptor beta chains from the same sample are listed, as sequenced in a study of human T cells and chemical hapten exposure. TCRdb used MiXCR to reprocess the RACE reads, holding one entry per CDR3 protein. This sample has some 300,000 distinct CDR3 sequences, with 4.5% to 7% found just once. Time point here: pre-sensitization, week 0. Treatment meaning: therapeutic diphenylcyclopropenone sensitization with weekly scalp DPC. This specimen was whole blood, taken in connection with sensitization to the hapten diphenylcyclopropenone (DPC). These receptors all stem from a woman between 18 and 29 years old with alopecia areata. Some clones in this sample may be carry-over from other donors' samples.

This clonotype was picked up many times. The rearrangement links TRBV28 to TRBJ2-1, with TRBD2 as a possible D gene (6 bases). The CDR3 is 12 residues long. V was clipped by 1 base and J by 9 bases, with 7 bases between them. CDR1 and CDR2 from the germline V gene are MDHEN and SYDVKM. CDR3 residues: CASSLSGSEQFF. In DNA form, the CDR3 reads TGTGCCAGCAGTTTATCCGGGAGTGAGCAGTTCTTC.

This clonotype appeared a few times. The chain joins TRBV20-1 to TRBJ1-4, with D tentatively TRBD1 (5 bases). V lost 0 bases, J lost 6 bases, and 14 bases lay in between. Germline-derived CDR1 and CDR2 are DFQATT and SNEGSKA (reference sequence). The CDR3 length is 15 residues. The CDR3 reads CSARDWTGGDEKLFF. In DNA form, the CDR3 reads TGCAGTGCTAGAGATTGGACTGGAGGGGATGAAAAACTGTTTTTT.

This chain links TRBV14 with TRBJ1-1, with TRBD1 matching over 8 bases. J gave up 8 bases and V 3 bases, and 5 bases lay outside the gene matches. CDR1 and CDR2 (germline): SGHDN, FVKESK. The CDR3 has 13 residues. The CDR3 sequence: CASSHARGREAFF. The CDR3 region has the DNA TGTGCCAGCAGCCATGCCAGGGGGCGCGAAGCTTTCTTT.

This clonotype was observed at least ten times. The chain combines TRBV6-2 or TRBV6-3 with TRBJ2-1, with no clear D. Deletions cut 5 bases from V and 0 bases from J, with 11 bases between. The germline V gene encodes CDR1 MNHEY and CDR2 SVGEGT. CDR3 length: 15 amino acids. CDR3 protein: CASSGAWGSYNEQFF. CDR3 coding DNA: TGTGCCAGCAGTGGAGCCTGGGGCTCCTACAATGAGCAGTTCTTC.

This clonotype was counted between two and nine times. This chain's CDR3 is CASCALHQPQHF. CDR3 DNA sequence: TGTGCCAGTTGCGCCCTCCATCAGCCCCAGCATTTT. The rearrangement links TRBV19 to TRBJ1-5; D call uncertain. The V gene's germline CDR1 is LNHDA and CDR2 SQIVND (reference sequence). The CDR3 covers 12 residues. Trimming took off 8 bases at V and 5 bases at J, with 10 bases between the two ends.

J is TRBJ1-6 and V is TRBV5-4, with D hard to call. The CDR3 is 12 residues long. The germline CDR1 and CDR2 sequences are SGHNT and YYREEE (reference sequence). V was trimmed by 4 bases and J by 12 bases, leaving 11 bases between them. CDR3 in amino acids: CASSTDSGPLHF. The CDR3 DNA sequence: TGTGCCAGCAGCACTGATTCGGGACCCCTCCACTTT.

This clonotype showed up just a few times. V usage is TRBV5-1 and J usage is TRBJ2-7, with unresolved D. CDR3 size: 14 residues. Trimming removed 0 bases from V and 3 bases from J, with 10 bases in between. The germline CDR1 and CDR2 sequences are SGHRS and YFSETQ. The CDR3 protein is CASSLVVGSYEQYF. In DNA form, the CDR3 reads TGCGCCAGCAGCTTGGTGGTGGGAAGCTACGAGCAGTACTTC.

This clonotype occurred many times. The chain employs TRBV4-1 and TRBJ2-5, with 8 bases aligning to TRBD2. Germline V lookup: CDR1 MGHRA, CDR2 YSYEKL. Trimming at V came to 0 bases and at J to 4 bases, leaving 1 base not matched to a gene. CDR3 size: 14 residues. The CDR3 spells CASSQDSGVETQYF. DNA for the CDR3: TGCGCCAGCAGCCAAGATAGCGGGGTAGAGACCCAGTACTTC.

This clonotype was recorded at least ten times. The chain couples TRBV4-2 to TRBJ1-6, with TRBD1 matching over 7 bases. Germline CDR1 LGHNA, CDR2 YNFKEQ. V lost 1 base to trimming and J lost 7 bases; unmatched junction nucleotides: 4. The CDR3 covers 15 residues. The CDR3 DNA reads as TGTGCCAGCAGCCAAGTGGGACAGCAAAATTCACCCCTCCACTTT. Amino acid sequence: CASSQVGQQNSPLHF.

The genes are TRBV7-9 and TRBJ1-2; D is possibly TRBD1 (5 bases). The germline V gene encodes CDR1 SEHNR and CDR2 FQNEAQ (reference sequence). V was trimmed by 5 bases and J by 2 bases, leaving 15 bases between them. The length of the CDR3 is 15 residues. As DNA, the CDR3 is TGTGCCAGCAGCACCTACAGGACAACCAACTATGGCTACACCTTC. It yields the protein CASSTYRTTNYGYTF.

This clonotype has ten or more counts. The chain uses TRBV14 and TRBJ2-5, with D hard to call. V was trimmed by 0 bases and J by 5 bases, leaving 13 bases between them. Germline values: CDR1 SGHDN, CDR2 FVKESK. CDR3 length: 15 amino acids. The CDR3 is CASSQDRAFAETQYF. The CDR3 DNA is TGTGCCAGCAGCCAAGATCGAGCCTTTGCGGAGACCCAGTACTTC. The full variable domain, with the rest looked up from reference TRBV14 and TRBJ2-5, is EAGVTQFPSHSVIEKGQTVTLRCDPISGHDNLYWYRRVMGKEIKFLLHFVKESKQDESGMPNNRFLAERTGGTYSTLKVQPAELEDSGVYFCASSQDRAFAETQYFGPGTRLLVL.

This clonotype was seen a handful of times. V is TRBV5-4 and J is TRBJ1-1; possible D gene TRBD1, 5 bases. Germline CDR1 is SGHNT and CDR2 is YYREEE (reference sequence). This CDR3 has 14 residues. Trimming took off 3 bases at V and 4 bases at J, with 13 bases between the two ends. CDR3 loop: CASSSRVSVTEAFF. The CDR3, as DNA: TGTGCCAGCAGCTCCAGGGTGAGTGTCACTGAAGCTTTCTTT.

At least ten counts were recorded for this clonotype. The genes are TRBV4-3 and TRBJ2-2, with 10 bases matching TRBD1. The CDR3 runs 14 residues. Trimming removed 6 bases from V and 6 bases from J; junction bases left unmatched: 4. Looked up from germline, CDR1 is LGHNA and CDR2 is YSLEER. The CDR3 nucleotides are TGCGCCAGCAGGGCGGACAGGGGGGCCGGGGAGCTGTTTTTT. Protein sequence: CASRADRGAGELFF.

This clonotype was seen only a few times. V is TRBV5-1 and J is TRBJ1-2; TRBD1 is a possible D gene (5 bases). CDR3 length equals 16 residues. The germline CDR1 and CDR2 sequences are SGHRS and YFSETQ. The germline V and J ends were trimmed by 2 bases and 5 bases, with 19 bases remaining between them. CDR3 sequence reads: CASSLGTVQVLYGYTF. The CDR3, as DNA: TGCGCCAGCAGCTTAGGGACGGTTCAAGTTTTATATGGCTACACCTTC.

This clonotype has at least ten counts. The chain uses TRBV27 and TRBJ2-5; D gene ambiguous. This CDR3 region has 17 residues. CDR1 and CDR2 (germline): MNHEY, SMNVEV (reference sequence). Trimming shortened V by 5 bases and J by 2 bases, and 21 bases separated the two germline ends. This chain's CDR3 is CASSKQTHTTQQETQYF. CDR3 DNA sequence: TGTGCCAGCAGTAAACAGACTCATACAACCCAACAAGAGACCCAGTACTTC.

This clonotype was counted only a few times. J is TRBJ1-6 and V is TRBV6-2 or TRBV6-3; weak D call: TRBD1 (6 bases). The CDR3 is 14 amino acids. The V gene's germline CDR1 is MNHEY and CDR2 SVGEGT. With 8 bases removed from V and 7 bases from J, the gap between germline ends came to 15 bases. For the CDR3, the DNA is TGTGCCAGCCGGAGGGGGGGGTCCAATTCACCCCTCCACTTT. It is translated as CASRRGGSNSPLHF.

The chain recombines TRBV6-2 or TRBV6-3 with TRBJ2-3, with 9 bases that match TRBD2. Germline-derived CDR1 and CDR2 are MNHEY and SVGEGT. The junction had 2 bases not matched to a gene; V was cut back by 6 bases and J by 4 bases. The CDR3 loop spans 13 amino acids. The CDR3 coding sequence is TGTGCCAGCAGGCGGGGGGGCCCAGATACGCAGTATTTT. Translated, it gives CASRRGGPDTQYF.

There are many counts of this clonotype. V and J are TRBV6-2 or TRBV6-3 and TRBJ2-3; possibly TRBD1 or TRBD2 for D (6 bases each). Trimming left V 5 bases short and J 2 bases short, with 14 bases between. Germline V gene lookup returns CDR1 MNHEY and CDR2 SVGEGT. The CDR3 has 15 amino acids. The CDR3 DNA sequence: TGTGCCAGCAGTCCGACGTCGGGGGCCACAGATACGCAGTATTTT. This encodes CASSPTSGATDTQYF.

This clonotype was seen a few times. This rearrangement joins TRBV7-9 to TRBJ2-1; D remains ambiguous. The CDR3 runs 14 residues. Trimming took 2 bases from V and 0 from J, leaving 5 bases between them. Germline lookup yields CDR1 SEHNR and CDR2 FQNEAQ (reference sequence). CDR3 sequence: CASSLMSSYNEQFF. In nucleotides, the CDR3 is TGTGCCAGCAGCTTAATGAGCTCCTACAATGAGCAGTTCTTC.

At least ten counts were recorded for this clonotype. The CDR3 reads CASSLFSSGANVLTF. CDR3 bases: TGTGCCAGCAGTTTATTCAGCTCTGGGGCCAACGTCCTGACTTTC. The V and J genes are TRBV28 and TRBJ2-6, with D hard to call. Trimming removed 1 base from V and 0 bases from J, with 4 bases in between. CDR3 length equals 15 residues. Germline CDR1 reads MDHEN; CDR2 reads SYDVKM.

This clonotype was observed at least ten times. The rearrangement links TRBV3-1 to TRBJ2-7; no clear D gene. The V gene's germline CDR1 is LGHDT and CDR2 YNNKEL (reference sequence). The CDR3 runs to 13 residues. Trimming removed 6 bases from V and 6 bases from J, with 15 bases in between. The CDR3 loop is CASRPSSQPEQYF. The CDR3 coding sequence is TGTGCCAGCAGACCTTCCAGCCAACCCGAGCAGTACTTC.

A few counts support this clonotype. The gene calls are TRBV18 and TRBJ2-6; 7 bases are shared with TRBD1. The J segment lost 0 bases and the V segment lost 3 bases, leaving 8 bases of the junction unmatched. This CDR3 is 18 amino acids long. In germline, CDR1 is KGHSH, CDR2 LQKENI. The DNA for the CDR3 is TGTGCCAGCTCACCGAGGACAGGAACCTACTCTGGGGCCAACGTCCTGACTTTC. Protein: CASSPRTGTYSGANVLTF.

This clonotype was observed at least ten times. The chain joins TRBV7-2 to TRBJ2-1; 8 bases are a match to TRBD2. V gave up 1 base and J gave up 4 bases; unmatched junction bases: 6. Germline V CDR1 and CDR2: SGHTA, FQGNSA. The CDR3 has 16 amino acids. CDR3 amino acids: CASSLVSQRGYNEQFF. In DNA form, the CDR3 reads TGTGCCAGCAGCTTAGTTTCCCAGCGGGGGTACAATGAGCAGTTCTTC.

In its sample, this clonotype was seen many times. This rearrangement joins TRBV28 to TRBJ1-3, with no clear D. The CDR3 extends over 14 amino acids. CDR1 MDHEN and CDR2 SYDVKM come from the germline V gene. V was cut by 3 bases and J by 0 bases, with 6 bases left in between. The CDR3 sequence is CASSFPNSGNTIYF. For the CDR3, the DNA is TGTGCCAGCAGTTTTCCTAACTCTGGAAACACCATATATTTT.

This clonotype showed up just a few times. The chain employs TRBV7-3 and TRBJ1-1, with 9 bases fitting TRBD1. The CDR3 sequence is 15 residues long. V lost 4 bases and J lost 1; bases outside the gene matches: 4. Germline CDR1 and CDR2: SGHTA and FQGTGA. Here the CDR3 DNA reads TGTGCCAGCAGCTCGACGGGACAGGGGAACACTGAAGCTTTCTTT. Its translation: CASSSTGQGNTEAFF.

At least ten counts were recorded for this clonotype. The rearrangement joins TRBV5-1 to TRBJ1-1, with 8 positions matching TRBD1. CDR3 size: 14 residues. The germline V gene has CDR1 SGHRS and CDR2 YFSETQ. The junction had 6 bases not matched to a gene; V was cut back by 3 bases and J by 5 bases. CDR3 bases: TGCGCCAGCAGCTCAGGACAGGGTCGGACTGAAGCTTTCTTT. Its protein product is CASSSGQGRTEAFF.